Below, 14 T cell receptor beta chains from the same sample are listed, as sequenced in a study of beta chain features in type 1 diabetes. No antigen has been identified for these receptors. The authors reverse transcribed all of the isolated RNA, so sequencing captured expressed TCRB transcripts. The repertoire was sequenced with immunoSEQ multiplex PCR; TCRdb's copy has only in-frame clones and lacks some. The sample records approximately 730,000 clones, about an eighth being singletons. General study results and limits: TCRB CDR3s from Type 1 diabetes patients were moderately but significantly shorter in all four CD4+ subsets.

Sequenced sample: naive CD4+ T cells from blood. These receptors originate from a man in his late teens or twenties with type 1 diabetes.

The chain uses TRBV5-6 and TRBJ2-7; no reliable D call. Trimming shortened V by 4 bases and J by 1 base, and 9 bases separated the two germline ends. CDR1 and CDR2 from the germline V gene are SGHDT and YYEEEE. The CDR3 extends over 13 amino acids. CDR3 loop: CASSRTKSYEQYF. DNA for the CDR3: TGTGCCAGCAGCCGGACCAAATCCTACGAGCAGTACTTC.

This clone was seen a handful of times. V usage is TRBV2 and J usage is TRBJ2-1; D is uncertain. V lost 8 bases, J lost 0 bases, and 8 bases lay in between. CDR1 SNHLY and CDR2 FYNNEI come from the germline V gene. The CDR3 is 13 amino acids. CDR3 loop: CASVRDSYNEQFF. CDR3 DNA: TGTGCCAGCGTACGCGACTCCTACAATGAGCAGTTCTTC.

The V gene is TRBV19, the J gene TRBJ2-3; a possible D gene is TRBD2 (7 bases). The CDR3 covers 18 residues. Germline assignment: CDR1 LNHDA and CDR2 SQIVND (reference sequence). V lost 5 bases, J lost 0 bases, and 21 bases lay in between. CDR3 amino acids: CASSFLSGGAISTDTQYF. CDR3 DNA: TGTGCCAGTAGTTTTCTGAGTGGGGGGGCTATTAGCACAGATACGCAGTATTTT.

This clone turned up a few times. The CDR3: CASSGQGSNQPQHF. The DNA for the CDR3 is TGTGCCAGCAGCGGACAGGGTAGCAATCAGCCCCAGCATTTT. The V and J genes are TRBV2 and TRBJ1-5; 8 nucleotides line up with TRBD1. This CDR3 is built from 14 residues. Germline CDR1 and CDR2: SNHLY and FYNNEI. The ends lost 6 bases at V and 0 bases at J; junction bases unmatched: 1.

The chain joins TRBV4-2 to TRBJ1-2; TRBD1 aligns across 7 bases. The CDR3 covers 15 residues. J was trimmed by 4 bases and V by 7 bases; bases with no gene match: 12. CDR1 and CDR2 from the germline V gene are LGHNA and YNFKEQ. CDR3 DNA sequence: TGTGCCAGCACCCCCCGTAGACAGGGACCCTATGGCTACACCTTC. Translation gives CASTPRRQGPYGYTF.

The rearrangement joins TRBV30 to TRBJ1-5, with TRBD1 as a possible D gene (5 bases). Trimming pared 8 bases from V and 0 bases from J, leaving 8 bases between. From germline, CDR1 is GTSNPN and CDR2 SVGIG (reference sequence). This CDR3 contains 12 residues. In DNA, the CDR3 is TGTGCCGGGGGATATAGCAATCAGCCCCAGCATTTT. Translation gives CAGGYSNQPQHF.

In its sample, this clone was seen a few times. The same CDR3 can be traced to other DNA sequences in this sample. The chain has TRBV15 and TRBJ1-3; no clear D gene. The CDR3 covers 14 residues. The ends were cut back, 0 bases at V and 1 base at J, with 4 bases in the middle. Germline V lookup: CDR1 LNHNV, CDR2 YYDKDF (reference sequence). CDR3: CATSRDGSGNTIYF. CDR3 DNA sequence: TGTGCCACCAGCAGAGATGGATCTGGAAACACCATATATTTT.

The rearrangement uses TRBV6-5 and TRBJ2-7, with 8 bases matching TRBD1. CDR1 MNHEY and CDR2 SVGAGI come from the germline V gene. J gave up 5 bases and V 0 bases, and 3 bases lay outside the gene matches. The CDR3 consists of 14 residues. The CDR3 DNA reads as TGTGCCAGCAGTTACTCGTACAGGGGGGACGAGCAGTACTTC. This sequence encodes CASSYSYRGDEQYF.

This clone was picked up a small number of times. A junction boundary mismatches the germline segment, possibly from a read error. This sequence joins TRBV9 and TRBJ2-7, with 9 positions matching TRBD2. Germline CDR1 reads SGDLS; CDR2 reads YYNGEE. The CDR3 is 15 amino acids. CDR3 amino acids: CASSPRGTSSNEQYF. The CDR3 DNA sequence: TGTGCCAGCAGCCCACGGGGGACTAGCTCCAACGAGCAGTACTTC.

The chain combines TRBV7-6 with TRBJ1-1, with D possibly TRBD1 on 5 matching bases. CDR1 SGHVS and CDR2 FNYEAQ come from the germline V gene. The CDR3 is 14 residues long. Trimming shortened V by 2 bases and J by 2 bases, and 9 bases separated the two germline ends. The CDR3 protein is CASSLYTGNTEAFF. In nucleotides, the CDR3 is TGTGCCAGCAGCTTATACACAGGAAACACTGAAGCTTTCTTT. Full variable domain (missing parts from reference TRBV7-6 and TRBJ1-1): GAGVSQSPRYKVTKRGQDVALRCDPISGHVSLYWYRQALGQGPEFLTYFNYEAQQDKSGLPNDRFSAERPEGSISTLTIQRTEQRDSAMYRCASSLYTGNTEAFFGQGTRLTVV.

In this sample, this clone turned up a few times. Here the CDR3 DNA reads TGTGCCTGGACCCCGGGACAGCTTGGGTATGGCTACACCTTC. It specifies CAWTPGQLGYGYTF. J is TRBJ1-2 and V is TRBV30; 7 bases are shared with TRBD1. The CDR3 is 14 amino acids. The V segment lost 4 bases and the J segment 5 bases; nucleotides outside the gene matches: 10. Germline lookup yields CDR1 GTSNPN and CDR2 SVGIG (reference sequence).

This clone was recorded a few times. CDR3 amino acids: CASSSRGLREKLFF. In DNA, the CDR3 is TGTGCCAGCAGTAGCAGGGGGCTGCGTGAAAAACTGTTTTTT. The gene calls are TRBV11-2 and TRBJ1-4, with 8 nucleotides matching TRBD1. The CDR3 sequence is 14 residues long. Losses at the gene ends were 6 bases for V and 7 bases for J; bases not matched to a gene: 7. Germline V gives CDR1 SGHAT, CDR2 FQNNGV.

The gene calls are TRBV30 and TRBJ1-6; D unclear. The V gene's germline CDR1 is GTSNPN and CDR2 SVGIG (reference sequence). V was clipped by 3 bases and J by 6 bases, with 18 bases between them. The CDR3 is 16 residues long. The CDR3 region has the DNA TGTGCCTGGAGAAGATTGTCTTGGCGGGCTAATTCACCCCTCCACTTT. Protein product: CAWRRLSWRANSPLHF. The full variable domain, completed using reference TRBV30 and TRBJ1-6, is SQTIHQWPATLVQPVGSPLSLECTVEGTSNPNLYWYRQAAGRGLQLLFYSVGIGQISSEVPQNLSASRPQDRQFILSSKKLLLSDSGFYLCAWRRLSWRANSPLHFGNGTRLTVT.

J is TRBJ2-7 and V is TRBV6-6, with D possibly TRBD1 on 6 matching bases. V was cut by 10 bases and J by 2 bases, with 12 bases left in between. The CDR3 length is 12 residues. Germline CDR1 reads MNHNY; CDR2 reads SVGAGI (reference sequence). The CDR3 reads CAIADRPYEQYF. In DNA, the CDR3 is TGTGCCATCGCAGACAGGCCCTACGAGCAGTACTTC.